This TCR beta chain is drawn from a study of T cells in Graves' hyperthyroidism and ophthalmopathy. There are many counts of this clonotype. The investigators amplified TCR beta CDR3 regions from RNA transcripts. HTBI primers drove first-round RT-PCR of the TCR CDR3. TCRdb passed the multiplex PCR reads through MiXCR, listing each CDR3 protein once. The table lists hundreds of thousands of distinct CDR3 sequences, about 14% of them singletons, with roughly a tenth in the top ten. The germline V gene encodes CDR1 MDHEN and CDR2 SYDVKM. Trimming removed 3 bases at V and 6 bases at J, with 11 bases between. The CDR3 is 14 amino acids.

V is TRBV28 and J is TRBJ1-4; weak D call: TRBD1 (5 bases). The clonotype originates from a woman aged 18-29 years with Graves' hyperthyroidism. The sample consisted of blood. The CDR3 nucleotides read TGTGCCAGCAGTTTTGGAGGGGACTATGAAAAACTGTTTTTT. Encoded protein: CASSFGGDYEKLFF.